The present TCR beta chain was sequenced within a study of blood T cells in healthy people across ages. As for the study in general: Through template switching, about one barcoded beta molecule was captured per two T cells, as measured in model experiments.

Note on this clonotype: No antigen is known for it.

Findings of the study overall: In older individuals, TCR beta diversity per million T cells was lower, falling roughly linearly with age.

Combining a sample-barcoded 5' primer with a J-beta primer mix, a second PCR ran for 7 to 11 cycles. Every molecule of cDNA carried a tag from a template-switch adaptor with 12 random nucleotides. TCRdb reanalysed the 5' RACE reads using MiXCR and keeps one entry per CDR3 protein. The profile covers fewer than 2,000,000 distinct CDR3 sequences, with about 39% appearing a single time and roughly 23% taken by the ten largest. The CDR3 totals 14 residues. Trimming pared 2 bases from V and 2 bases from J, leaving 9 bases between. Germline CDR1 and CDR2: MNHEY and SMNVEV (reference sequence). The chain carries TRBV27 and TRBJ1-1, with D unresolved. This receptor was identified in a human donor in good health. Sequenced: blood. The DNA for the CDR3 is TGTGCCAGCAGTTTAAATCGATATAACACTGAAGCTTTCTTT. Residues: CASSLNRYNTEAFF.